The entry that follows covers one TCR beta chain sequence. Its antigen is still unknown. The table came from immunoSEQ multiplex PCR; TCRdb's copy has only in-frame clones and leaves some out. The sample carries over 300,000 clones, roughly 91% recorded once. This sample stems from a study of shared clonotypes between healthy human individuals. The wider study: Those who served as donors were a couple of women and three men between the ages of 18 and 49. Whole-study findings and limits: Rarefaction showed that sequencing of sorted subsets was incomplete (despite large depth).

Trimming took off 0 bases at V and 3 bases at J, with 6 bases between the two ends. The CDR3 consists of 13 residues. Germline V gene lookup returns CDR1 LGHNA and CDR2 YSLEER. The chain is built from TRBV4-3 and TRBJ2-7, with D hard to call. The sample taken for sequencing was memory CD8+ T cells sorted from blood. The subset here: CD45RO+ cells pooled with CCR7-negative TemRA cells. The sequence was collected from a man in his late teens or twenties in good health. This chain's CDR3 is CASSQEQYYEQYF. DNA for the CDR3: TGCGCCAGCAGCCAAGAGCAGTACTACGAGCAGTACTTC.